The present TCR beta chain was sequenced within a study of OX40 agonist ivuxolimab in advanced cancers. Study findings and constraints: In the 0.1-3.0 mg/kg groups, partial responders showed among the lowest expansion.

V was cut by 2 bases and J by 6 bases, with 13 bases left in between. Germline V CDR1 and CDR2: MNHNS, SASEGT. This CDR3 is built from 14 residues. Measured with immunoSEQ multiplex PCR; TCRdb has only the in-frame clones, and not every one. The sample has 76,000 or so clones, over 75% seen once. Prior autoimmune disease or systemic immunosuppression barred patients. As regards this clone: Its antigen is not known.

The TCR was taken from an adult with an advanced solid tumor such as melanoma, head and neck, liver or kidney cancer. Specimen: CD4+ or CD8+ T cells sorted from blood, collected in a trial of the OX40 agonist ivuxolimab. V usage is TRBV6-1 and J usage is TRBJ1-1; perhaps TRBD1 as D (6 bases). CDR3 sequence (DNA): TGTGCCAGCAGTGAATCAGGGGTTGGGGCTGAAGCTTTCTTT. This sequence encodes CASSESGVGAEAFF.